This TCR beta chain was sequenced during a study of chemoradiotherapy in HPV16-positive cancers. Overall study context: Functional T-cell assays on two HPV16-positive patients' cells defined candidate HPV-specific clones and common TCR motifs. Overall study findings and caveats: Better recurrence-free survival went with HPV-responsive T-cell expansion in HPV16-positive patients.

V was trimmed by 5 bases and J by 4 bases, leaving 8 bases between them. Germline loops: CDR1 SQVTM, CDR2 ANQGSEA. The CDR3 extends over 11 amino acids. The protocol was immunoSEQ multiplex PCR, while the TCRdb copy is restricted to in-frame clones and leaves out a portion. The sample contains under 8,500 clones, under 80% of which appear only once. With regard to this clone: Its antigen is not identified.

Repeated repertoire sampling spanned the course of chemoradiotherapy. The sequence derives from a human donor with HPV-associated anogenital cancer. The chain uses TRBV29-1 and TRBJ2-5; D gene ambiguous. The specimen was taken from a patient who underwent chemoradiotherapy. The CDR3 spells CSVRWGETQYF. The CDR3 nucleotides read TGCAGCGTTCGGTGGGGAGAGACCCAGTACTTC.